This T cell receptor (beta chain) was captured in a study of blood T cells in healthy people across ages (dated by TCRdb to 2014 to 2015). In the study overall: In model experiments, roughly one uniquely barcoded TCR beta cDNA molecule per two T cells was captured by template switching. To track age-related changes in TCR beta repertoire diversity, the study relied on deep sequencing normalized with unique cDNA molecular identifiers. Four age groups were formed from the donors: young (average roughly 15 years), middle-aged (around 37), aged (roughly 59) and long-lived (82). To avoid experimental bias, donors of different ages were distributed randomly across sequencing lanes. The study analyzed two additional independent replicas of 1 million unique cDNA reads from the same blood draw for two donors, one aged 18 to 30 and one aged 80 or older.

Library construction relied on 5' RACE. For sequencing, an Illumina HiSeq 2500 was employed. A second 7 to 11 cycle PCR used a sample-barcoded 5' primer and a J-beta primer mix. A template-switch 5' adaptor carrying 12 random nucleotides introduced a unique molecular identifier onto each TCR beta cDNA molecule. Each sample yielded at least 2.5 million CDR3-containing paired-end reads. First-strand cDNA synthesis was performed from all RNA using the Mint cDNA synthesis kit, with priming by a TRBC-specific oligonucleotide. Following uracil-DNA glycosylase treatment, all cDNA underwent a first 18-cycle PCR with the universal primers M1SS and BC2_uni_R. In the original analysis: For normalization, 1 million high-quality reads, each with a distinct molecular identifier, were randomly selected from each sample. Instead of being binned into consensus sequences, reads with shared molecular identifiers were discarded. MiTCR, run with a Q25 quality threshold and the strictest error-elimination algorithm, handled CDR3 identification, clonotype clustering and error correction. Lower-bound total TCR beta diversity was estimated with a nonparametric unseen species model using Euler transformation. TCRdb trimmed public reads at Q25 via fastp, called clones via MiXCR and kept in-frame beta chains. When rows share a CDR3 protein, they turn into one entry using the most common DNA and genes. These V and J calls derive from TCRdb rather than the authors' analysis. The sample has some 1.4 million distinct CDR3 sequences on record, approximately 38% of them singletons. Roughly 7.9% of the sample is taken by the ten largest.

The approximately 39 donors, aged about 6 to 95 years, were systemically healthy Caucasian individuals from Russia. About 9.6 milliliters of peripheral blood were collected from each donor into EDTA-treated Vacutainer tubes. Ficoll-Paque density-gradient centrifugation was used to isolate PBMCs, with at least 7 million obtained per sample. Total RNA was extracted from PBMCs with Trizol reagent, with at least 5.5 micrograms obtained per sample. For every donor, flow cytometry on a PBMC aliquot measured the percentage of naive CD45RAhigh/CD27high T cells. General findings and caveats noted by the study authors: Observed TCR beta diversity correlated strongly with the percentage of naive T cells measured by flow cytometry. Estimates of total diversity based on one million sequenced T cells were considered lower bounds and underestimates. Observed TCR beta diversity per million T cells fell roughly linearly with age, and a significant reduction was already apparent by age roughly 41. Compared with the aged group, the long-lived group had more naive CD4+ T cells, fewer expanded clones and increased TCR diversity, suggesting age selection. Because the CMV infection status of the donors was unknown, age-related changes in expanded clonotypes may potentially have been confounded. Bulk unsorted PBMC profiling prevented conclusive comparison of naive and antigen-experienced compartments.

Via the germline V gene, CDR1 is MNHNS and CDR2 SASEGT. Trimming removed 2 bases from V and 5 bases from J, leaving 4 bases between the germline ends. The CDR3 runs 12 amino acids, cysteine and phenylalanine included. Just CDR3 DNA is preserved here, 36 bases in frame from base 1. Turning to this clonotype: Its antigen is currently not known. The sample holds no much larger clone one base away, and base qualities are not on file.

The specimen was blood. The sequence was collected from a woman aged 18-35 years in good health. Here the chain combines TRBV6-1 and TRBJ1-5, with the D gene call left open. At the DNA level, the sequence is TGTGCCAGCAGTGAAAACCATCAGCCCCAGCATTTT. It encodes CASSENHQPQHF.